The 4 T cell receptor beta chains given below trace back to one sample, sequenced in a study of CD4 T cells in relation to SARS-CoV-2 and coronaviruses. Their antigens are not known. TCRdb's copy holds only in-frame clones and misses some; the assay was immunoSEQ multiplex PCR. Of 15,000 to 20,000 clones listed, just under 80% were seen once; the top ten hold 18%. Unexposed donor CD4+ T cells date from 2011-2018, before the COVID-19 pandemic. CD4+ T cells were isolated from the cells after 10 days of culture. The sample consisted of CD4+ T cells from PBMCs, cultured in vitro. These receptors all stem from a human donor in good health.

V gene TRBV6-6 combines with J gene TRBJ2-7, with TRBD2 as a possible D gene (6 bases). CDR3 length: 15 residues. The germline gives CDR1 MNHNY, CDR2 SVGAGI (reference sequence). V gave up 0 bases and J gave up 2 bases, with 11 bases separating them. In DNA form, the CDR3 reads TGTGCCAGCAGTTACTCGTCGGAGCGGGCCTACGAGCAGTACTTC. Translated: CASSYSSERAYEQYF.

The genes are TRBV5-5 and TRBJ2-1, with D possibly TRBD2 on 6 matching bases. Trimming left V 2 bases short and J 6 bases short, with 21 bases between. The CDR3 loop spans 17 amino acids. CDR1 is SGHKS, CDR2 YYEKEE, per germline (reference sequence). The CDR3 nucleotides read TGTGCCAGCAGCTTACAATTACGGGACTTCCTGGGCAATGAGCAGTTCTTC. Amino acids: CASSLQLRDFLGNEQFF.

This sequence joins TRBV6-5 and TRBJ1-1; D remains unclear. Trimming removed 2 bases at V and 7 bases at J, with 14 bases between. The CDR3 runs to 14 residues. Germline CDR1 reads MNHEY; CDR2 reads SVGAGI. The chain's CDR3 is CASSYTGVYGEAFF. DNA for the CDR3: TGTGCCAGCAGTTACACCGGCGTGTACGGTGAAGCTTTCTTT.

This clone came up once. The chain links TRBV28 to TRBJ2-2; a weak D match, TRBD2 (6 bases). Looked up from germline, CDR1 is MDHEN and CDR2 is SYDVKM. V was trimmed by 5 bases and J by 4 bases, leaving 20 bases between them. This CDR3 comprises 17 residues. DNA for the CDR3: TGTGCCAGCAGTACCCCCAGACTAGGGCGCAGCACCGGGGAGCTGTTTTTT. Translation: CASSTPRLGRSTGELFF.